This TCR beta chain was documented in a study of beta chain features in type 1 diabetes. Study results and caveats: PCR may have favored shorter templates equally in patients and controls. In all four CD4+ subsets, TCRB CDR3 length was significantly, moderately reduced in type 1 diabetes. Here, the possible influence of HLA type (on TCRB rearrangement) remained unresolved.

V was clipped by 2 bases and J by 0 bases; unmatched bases: 8. The CDR3 loop spans 17 amino acids. From germline, CDR1 is SGDLS and CDR2 YYNGEE. A few counts support this clone. Its specificity is unknown. CD4+ cells of the naive, central memory, regulatory and stem cell-like memory types were sorted via CD45RO/CCR7/CD25/CD127/CD95/CD27. Once sorted, every population was more than 95% pure. As every portion of the isolated RNA was reverse transcribed, the sequencing read expressed TCRB transcripts. This table comes from immunoSEQ multiplex PCR, and its TCRdb copy is limited to in-frame clones, with some not included. The table shows 600,000 to 700,000 clones, with 10% to 15% occurring only once.

The receptor's source is a man aged 18 to 30 with type 1 diabetes. The rearrangement links TRBV9 to TRBJ1-1; TRBD1 agrees at 9 bases. The sequenced sample was naive CD4+ T cells from blood. The CDR3 DNA follows: TGTGCCAGCAGCGTGGGACAGGGTATTAGGATGAACACTGAAGCTTTCTTT. Residues: CASSVGQGIRMNTEAFF.